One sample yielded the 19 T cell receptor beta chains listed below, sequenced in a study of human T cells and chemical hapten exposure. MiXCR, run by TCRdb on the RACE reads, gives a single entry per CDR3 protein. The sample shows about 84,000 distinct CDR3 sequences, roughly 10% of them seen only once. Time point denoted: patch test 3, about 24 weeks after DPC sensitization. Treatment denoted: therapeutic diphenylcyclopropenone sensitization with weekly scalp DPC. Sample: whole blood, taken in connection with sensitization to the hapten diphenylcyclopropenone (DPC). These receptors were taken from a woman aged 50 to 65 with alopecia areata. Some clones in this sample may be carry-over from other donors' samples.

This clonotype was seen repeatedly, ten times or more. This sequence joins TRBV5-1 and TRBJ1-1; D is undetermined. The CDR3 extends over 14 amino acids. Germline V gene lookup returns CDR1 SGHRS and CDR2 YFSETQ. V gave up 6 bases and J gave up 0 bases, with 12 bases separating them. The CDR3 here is CASKTGPMNTEAFF. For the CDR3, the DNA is TGCGCCAGCAAGACCGGACCCATGAACACTGAAGCTTTCTTT. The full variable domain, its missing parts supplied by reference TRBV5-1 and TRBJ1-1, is KAGVTQTPRYLIKTRGQQVTLSCSPISGHRSVSWYQQTPGQGLQFLFEYFSETQRNKGNFPGRFSGRQFSNSRSEMNVSTLELGDSALYLCASKTGPMNTEAFFGQGTRLTVV.

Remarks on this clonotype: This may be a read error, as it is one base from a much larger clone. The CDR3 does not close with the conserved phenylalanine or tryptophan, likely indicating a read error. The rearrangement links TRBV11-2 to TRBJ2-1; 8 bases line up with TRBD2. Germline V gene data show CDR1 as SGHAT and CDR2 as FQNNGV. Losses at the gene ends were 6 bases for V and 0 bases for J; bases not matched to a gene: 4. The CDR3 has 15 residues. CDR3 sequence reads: CASRFSGSSYNEQFI. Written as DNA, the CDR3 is TGTGCCAGCAGGTTCAGCGGGAGCTCCTACAATGAGCAGTTCATC.

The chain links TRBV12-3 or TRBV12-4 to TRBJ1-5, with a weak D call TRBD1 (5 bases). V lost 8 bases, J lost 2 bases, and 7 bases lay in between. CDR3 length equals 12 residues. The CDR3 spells CASGRGNQPQHF. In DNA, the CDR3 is TGTGCCAGCGGCAGGGGCAATCAGCCCCAGCATTTT.

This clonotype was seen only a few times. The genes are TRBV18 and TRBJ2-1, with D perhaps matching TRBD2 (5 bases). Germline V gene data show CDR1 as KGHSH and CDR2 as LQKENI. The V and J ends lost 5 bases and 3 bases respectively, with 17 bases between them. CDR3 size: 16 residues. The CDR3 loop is CASSSRGTESYNEQFF. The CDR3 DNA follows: TGTGCCAGCTCATCACGGGGTACGGAGAGCTACAATGAGCAGTTCTTC.

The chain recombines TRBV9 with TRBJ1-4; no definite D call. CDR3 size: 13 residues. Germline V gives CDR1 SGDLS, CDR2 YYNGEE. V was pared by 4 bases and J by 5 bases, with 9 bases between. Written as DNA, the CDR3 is TGTGCCAGCAGCAAGGTGGGGAATGAAAAACTGTTTTTT. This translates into CASSKVGNEKLFF.

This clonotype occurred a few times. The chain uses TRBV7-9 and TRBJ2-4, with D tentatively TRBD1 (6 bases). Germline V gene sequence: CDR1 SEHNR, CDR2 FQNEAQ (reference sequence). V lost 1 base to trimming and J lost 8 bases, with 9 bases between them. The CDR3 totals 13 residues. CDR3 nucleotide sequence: TGTGCCAGCAGCTTAGTTTCAGGGGACATTCAGTACTTC. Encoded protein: CASSLVSGDIQYF.

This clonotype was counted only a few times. CDR3 in amino acids: CSVDRNTGELFF. As DNA, the CDR3 is TGCAGCGTTGACAGAAACACCGGGGAGCTGTTTTTT. The gene calls are TRBV29-1 and TRBJ2-2; no clear D. V was clipped by 3 bases and J by 2 bases, with 4 bases between them. The CDR3 runs 12 residues. From germline, CDR1 is SQVTM and CDR2 ANQGSEA.

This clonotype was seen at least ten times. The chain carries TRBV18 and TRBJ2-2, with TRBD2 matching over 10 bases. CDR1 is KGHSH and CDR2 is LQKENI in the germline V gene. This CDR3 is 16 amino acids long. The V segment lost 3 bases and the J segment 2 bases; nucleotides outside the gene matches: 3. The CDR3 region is CASSPPSGGNTGELFF. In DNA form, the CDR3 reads TGTGCCAGCTCACCCCCTAGCGGGGGTAACACCGGGGAGCTGTTTTTT.

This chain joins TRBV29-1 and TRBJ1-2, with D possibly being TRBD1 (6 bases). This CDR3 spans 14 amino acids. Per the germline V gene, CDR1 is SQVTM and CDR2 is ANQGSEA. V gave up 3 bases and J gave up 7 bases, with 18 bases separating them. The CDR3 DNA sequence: TGCAGCGTTGATATTGGGAGGGGGTTTAGTGGCTACACCTTC. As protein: CSVDIGRGFSGYTF.

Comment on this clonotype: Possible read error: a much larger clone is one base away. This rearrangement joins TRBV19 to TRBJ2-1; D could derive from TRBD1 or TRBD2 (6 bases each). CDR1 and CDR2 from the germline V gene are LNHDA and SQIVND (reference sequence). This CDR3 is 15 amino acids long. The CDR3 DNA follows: TGTGCCAGTAGTATGTCCGGGGGCGCCTACAATGAGCAGATCTTC. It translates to CASSMSGGAYNEQIF.

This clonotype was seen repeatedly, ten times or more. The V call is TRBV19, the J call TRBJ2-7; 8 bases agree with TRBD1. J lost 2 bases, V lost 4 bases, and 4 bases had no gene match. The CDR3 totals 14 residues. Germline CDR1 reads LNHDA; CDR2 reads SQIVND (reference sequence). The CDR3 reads CASSTDRDTYEQYF. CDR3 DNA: TGTGCCAGTAGTACGGACAGGGATACCTACGAGCAGTACTTC.

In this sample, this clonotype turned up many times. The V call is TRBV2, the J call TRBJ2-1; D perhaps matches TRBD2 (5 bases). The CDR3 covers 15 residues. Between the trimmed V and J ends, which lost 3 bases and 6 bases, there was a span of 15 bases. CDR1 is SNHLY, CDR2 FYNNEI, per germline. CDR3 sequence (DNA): TGTGCCAGCAGTGAGGAGGCGGTTAGCCTCAATGAGCAGTTCTTC. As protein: CASSEEAVSLNEQFF.

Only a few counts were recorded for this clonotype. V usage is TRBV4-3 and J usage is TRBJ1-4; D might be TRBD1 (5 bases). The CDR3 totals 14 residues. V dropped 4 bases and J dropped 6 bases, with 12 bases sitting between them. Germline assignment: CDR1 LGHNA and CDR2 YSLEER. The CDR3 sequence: CASSLLPGDEKLFF. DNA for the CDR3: TGCGCCAGCAGCCTTTTACCGGGGGATGAAAAACTGTTTTTT.

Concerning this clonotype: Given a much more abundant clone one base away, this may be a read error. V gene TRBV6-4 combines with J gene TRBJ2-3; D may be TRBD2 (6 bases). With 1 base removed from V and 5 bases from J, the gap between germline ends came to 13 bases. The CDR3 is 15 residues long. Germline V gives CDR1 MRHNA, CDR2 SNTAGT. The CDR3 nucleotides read TGTGCCAGCAGTGACTTGGCAGGGCGGGGAGATACGCAGTATTTT. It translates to CASSDLAGRGDTQYF.

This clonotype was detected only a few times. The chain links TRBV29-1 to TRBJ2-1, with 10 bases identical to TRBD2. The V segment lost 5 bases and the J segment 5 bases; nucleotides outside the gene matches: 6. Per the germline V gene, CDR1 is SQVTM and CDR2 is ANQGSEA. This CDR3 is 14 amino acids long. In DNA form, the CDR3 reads TGCAGCGTTCAACTAGCGGGATCCAACAATGAGCAGTTCTTC. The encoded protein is CSVQLAGSNNEQFF.

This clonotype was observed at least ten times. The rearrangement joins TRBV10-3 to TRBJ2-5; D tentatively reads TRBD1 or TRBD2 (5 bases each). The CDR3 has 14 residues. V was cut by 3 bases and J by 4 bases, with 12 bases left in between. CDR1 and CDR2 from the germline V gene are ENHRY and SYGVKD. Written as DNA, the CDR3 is TGTGCCATCAGTGATGGGACCGCAGCAGAGACCCAGTACTTC. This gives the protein CAISDGTAAETQYF.

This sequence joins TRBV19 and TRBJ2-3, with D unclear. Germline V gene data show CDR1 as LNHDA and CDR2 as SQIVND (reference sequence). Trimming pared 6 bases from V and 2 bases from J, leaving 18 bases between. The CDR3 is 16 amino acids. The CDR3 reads CASSPSGTPDTDTQYF. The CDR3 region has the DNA TGTGCCAGTAGCCCCTCTGGAACACCGGACACAGATACGCAGTATTTT.

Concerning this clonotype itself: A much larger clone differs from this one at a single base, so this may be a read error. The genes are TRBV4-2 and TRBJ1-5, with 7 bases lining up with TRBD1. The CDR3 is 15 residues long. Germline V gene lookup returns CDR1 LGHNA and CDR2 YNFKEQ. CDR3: CASNQDRASNQPQHF. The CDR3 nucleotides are TGTGCCAGCAACCAAGACAGGGCTAGCAATCAGCCCCAGCATTTT.

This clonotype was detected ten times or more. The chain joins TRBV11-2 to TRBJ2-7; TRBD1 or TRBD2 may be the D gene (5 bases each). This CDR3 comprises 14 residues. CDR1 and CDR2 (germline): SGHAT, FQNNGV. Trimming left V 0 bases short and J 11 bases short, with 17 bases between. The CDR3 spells CASSLDGTAPTEYF. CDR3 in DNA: TGTGCCAGCAGCTTAGACGGGACCGCCCCTACGGAGTACTTC. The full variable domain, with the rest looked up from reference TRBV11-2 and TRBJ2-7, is EAGVAQSPRYKIIEKRQSVAFWCNPISGHATLYWYQQILGQGPKLLIQFQNNGVVDDSQLPKDRFSAERLKGVDSTLKIQPAKLEDSAVYLCASSLDGTAPTEYFGPGTRLTVT.